Below are 7 T cell receptor beta chains sequenced from a single sample in a study of early T cells in non-severe SARS-CoV-2 infection. Each CDR3 protein gets one entry after TCRdb re-called the 5' RACE reads with MiXCR. The table shows tens of thousands of distinct CDR3 sequences, with around 9.7% occurring only once. Sample: whole blood. The receptors derive from an adult who was a healthcare worker with PCR-confirmed SARS-CoV-2 infection or an uninfected control (not recorded which).

The J gene is TRBJ1-2, the V gene TRBV12-3 or TRBV12-4, with D possibly TRBD1 on 6 matching bases. Between the trimmed V and J ends, which lost 3 bases and 4 bases, there was a span of 12 bases. The CDR3 totals 14 residues. The CDR3 is CASSLSGQIYGYTF. The CDR3 bases are TGTGCCAGCAGTTTGAGCGGACAGATCTATGGCTACACCTTC.

This rearrangement joins TRBV27 to TRBJ2-5; D ambiguous. The CDR3 runs to 13 residues. Germline V CDR1 and CDR2: MNHEY, SMNVEV (reference sequence). Trimming removed 2 bases at V and 3 bases at J, with 7 bases between. The CDR3 region is CASSLIDKETQYF. CDR3 bases: TGTGCCAGCAGTTTAATCGATAAAGAGACCCAGTACTTC.

This clonotype was found a few times. The chain joins TRBV2 to TRBJ2-7; 8 bases map to TRBD1. The junction had 8 bases not matched to a gene; V was cut back by 1 base and J by 9 bases. This CDR3 has 14 residues. Per germline, CDR1 SNHLY and CDR2 FYNNEI. CDR3 in amino acids: CASSEGQGAVWQYF. As DNA, the CDR3 is TGTGCCAGCAGTGAAGGGCAGGGGGCCGTTTGGCAGTACTTC. Full variable domain (outside the CDR3, taken from reference TRBV2 and TRBJ2-7): EPEVTQTPSHQVTQMGQEVILRCVPISNHLYFYWYRQILGQKVEFLVSFYNNEISEKSEIFDDQFSVERPDGSNFTLKIRSTKLEDSAMYFCASSEGQGAVWQYFGPGTRLTVT.

This clonotype was counted many times. The rearrangement joins TRBV3-1 to TRBJ2-3; D may be TRBD1 (6 bases). Trimming cost V 0 bases and J 6 bases, with 19 bases left between them. Per the germline V gene, CDR1 is LGHDT and CDR2 is YNNKEL (reference sequence). The CDR3 spans 17 residues. The DNA of the CDR3 is TGTGCCAGCAGCCAAGATCTGATCGGAAAGGGGGTGGATACGCAGTATTTT. Its translation: CASSQDLIGKGVDTQYF.

This clonotype has only a few counts. This sequence joins TRBV3-1 and TRBJ2-3; no clear D gene. The CDR3 contains 11 residues. Germline V gene lookup returns CDR1 LGHDT and CDR2 YNNKEL (reference sequence). V shed 10 bases and J shed 0 bases, with 5 bases lying between them. Here the CDR3 reads CATSSTDTQYF. The CDR3 DNA follows: TGTGCCACCTCAAGCACAGATACGCAGTATTTT.

This clonotype was seen at least ten times. The genes are TRBV28 and TRBJ2-3; 8 bases agree with TRBD2. Germline lookup yields CDR1 MDHEN and CDR2 SYDVKM. The CDR3 length is 16 residues. The V segment lost 8 bases and the J segment 4 bases; nucleotides outside the gene matches: 14. CDR3 region: CASRNMPGGRADTQYF. The CDR3 DNA follows: TGTGCCAGCCGCAACATGCCGGGGGGGCGCGCAGATACGCAGTATTTT.

The table lists this clonotype with many counts. The chain is built from TRBV7-8 and TRBJ1-2; TRBD1 might be the D (5 bases). CDR3 length: 14 amino acids. V lost 5 bases and J 8 bases, leaving 18 bases between the germline ends. Germline V gene data show CDR1 as SGHVS and CDR2 as FQNEAQ. The CDR3 DNA sequence: TGTGCCAGCAGCCTGAAAATCGGGACCGGAGGCTACACCTTC. This translates into CASSLKIGTGGYTF.